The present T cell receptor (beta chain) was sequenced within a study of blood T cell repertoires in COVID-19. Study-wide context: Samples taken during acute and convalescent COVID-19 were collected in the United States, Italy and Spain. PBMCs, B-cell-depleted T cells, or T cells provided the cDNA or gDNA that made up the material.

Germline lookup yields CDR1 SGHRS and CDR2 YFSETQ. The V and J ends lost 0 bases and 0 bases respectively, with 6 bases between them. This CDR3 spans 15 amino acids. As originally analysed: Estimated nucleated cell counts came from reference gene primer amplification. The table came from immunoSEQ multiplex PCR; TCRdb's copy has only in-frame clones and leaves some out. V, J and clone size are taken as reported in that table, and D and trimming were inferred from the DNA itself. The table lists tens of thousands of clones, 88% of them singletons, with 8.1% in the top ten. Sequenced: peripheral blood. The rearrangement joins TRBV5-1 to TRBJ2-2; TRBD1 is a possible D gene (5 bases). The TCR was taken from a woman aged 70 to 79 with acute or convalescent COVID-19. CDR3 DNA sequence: TGCGCCAGCAGCTTGGGACAGACGAACACCGGGGAGCTGTTTTTT. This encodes CASSLGQTNTGELFF.